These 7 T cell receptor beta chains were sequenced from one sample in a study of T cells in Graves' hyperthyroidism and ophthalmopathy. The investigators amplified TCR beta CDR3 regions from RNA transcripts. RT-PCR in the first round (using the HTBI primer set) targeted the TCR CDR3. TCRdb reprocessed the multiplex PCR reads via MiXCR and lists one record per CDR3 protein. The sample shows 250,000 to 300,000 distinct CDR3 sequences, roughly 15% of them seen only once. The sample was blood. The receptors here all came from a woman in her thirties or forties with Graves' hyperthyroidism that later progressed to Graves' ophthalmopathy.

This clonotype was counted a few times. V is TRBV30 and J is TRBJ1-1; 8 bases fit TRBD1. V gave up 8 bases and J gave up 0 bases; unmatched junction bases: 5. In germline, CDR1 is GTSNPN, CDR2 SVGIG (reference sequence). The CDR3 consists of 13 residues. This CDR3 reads CAQSGGLNTEAFF. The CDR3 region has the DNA TGTGCCCAGTCAGGGGGCTTGAACACTGAAGCTTTCTTT.

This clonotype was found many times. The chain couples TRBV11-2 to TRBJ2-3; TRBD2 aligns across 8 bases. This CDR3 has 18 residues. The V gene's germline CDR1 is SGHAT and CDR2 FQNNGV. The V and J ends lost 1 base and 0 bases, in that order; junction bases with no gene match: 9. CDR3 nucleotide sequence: TGTGCCAGCAGCTTAGTAGACCCGGGAGGGGGGAGCACAGATACGCAGTATTTT. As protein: CASSLVDPGGGSTDTQYF. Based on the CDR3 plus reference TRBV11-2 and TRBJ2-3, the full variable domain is EAGVAQSPRYKIIEKRQSVAFWCNPISGHATLYWYQQILGQGPKLLIQFQNNGVVDDSQLPKDRFSAERLKGVDSTLKIQPAKLEDSAVYLCASSLVDPGGGSTDTQYFGPGTRLTVL.

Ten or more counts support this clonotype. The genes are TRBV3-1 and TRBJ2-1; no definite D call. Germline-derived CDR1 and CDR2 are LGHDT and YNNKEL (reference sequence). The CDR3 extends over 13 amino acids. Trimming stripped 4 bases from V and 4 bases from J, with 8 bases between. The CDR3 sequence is CASSLTGYNEQFF. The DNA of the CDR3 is TGTGCCAGCAGCCTTACCGGGTACAATGAGCAGTTCTTC.

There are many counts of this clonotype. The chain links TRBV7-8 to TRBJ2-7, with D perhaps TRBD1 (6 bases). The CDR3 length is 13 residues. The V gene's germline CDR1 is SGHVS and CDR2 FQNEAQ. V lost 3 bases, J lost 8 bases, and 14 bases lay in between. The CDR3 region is CASSFSQGYKQYF. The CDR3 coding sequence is TGTGCCAGCAGCTTCTCTCAGGGGTACAAGCAGTACTTC.

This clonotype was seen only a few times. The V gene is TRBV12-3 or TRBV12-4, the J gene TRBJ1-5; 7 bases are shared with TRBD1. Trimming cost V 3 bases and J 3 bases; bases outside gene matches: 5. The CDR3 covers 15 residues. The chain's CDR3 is CASSLKGGINQPQHF. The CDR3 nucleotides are TGTGCCAGCAGTTTGAAAGGGGGCATCAATCAGCCCCAGCATTTT.

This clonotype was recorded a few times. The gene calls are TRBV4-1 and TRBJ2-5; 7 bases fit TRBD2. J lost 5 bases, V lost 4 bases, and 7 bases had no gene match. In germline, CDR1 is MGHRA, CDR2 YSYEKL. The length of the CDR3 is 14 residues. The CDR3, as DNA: TGCGCCAGCAGCCCGAGCGGGGTAGTTGAGACCCAGTACTTC. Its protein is CASSPSGVVETQYF.

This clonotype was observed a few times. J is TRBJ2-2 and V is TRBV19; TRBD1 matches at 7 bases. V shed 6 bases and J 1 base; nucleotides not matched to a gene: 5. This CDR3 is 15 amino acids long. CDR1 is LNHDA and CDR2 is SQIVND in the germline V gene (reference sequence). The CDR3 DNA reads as TGTGCCAGTAGAAAGGGACAGCAGAACACCGGGGAGCTGTTTTTT. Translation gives CASRKGQQNTGELFF.